Here is one T cell receptor beta chain with its context. The target antigen is unknown. Sequencing was performed with immunoSEQ multiplex PCR; in TCRdb, only in-frame clones are kept and a portion is missing. This sample yields 150,000 to 200,000 clones, of which around nine tenths are seen a single time; about 2.5% belongs to the top ten. This sample is part of a study of T cell responses to AZD1222 COVID-19 vaccine. Study conclusions and caveats: There were repertoire samples only from the period after the peak T cell response.

Trimming pared 7 bases from V and 2 bases from J, leaving 11 bases between. The CDR3 length is 14 residues. CDR1 SNHLY and CDR2 FYNNEI come from the germline V gene. Sequences were derived from peripheral blood, sampled on day 0 of AZD1222 vaccination. V is TRBV2 and J is TRBJ1-4; D might be TRBD1 (5 bases). This clonotype was sampled from an adult in good health. CDR3 region: CASTIGGTNEKLFF. The CDR3 DNA reads as TGTGCCAGCACAATCGGGGGGACTAATGAAAAACTGTTTTTT.